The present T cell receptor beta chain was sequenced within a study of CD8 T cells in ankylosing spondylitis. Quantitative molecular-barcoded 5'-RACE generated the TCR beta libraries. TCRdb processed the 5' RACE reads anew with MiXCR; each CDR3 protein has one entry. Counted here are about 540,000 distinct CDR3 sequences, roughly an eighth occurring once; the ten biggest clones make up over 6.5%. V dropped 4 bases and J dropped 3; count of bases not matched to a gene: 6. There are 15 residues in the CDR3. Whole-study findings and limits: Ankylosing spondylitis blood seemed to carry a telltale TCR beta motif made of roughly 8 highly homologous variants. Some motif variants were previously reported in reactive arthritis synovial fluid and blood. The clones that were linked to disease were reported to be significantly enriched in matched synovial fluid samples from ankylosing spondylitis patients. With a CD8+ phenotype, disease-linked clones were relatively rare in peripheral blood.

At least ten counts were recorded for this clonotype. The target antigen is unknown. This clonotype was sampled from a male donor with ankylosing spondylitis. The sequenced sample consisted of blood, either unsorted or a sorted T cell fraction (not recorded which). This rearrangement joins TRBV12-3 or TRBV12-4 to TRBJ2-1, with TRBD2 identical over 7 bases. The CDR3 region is CASSSTTGGYNEQFF. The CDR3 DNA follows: TGTGCCAGCAGTTCCACTACGGGAGGCTACAATGAGCAGTTCTTC.